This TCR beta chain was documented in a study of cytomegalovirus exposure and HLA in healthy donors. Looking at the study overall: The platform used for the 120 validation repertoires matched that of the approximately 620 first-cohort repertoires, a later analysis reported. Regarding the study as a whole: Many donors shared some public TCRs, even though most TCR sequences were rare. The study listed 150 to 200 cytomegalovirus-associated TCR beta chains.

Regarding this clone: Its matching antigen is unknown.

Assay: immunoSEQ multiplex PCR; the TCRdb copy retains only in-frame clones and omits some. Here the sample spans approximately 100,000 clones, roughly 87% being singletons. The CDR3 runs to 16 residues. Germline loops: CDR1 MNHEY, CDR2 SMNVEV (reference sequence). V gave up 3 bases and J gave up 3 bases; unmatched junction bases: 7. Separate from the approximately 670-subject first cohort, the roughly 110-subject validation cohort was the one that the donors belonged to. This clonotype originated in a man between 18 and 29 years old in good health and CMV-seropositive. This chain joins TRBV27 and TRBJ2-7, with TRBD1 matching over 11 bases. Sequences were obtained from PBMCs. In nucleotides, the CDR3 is TGTGCCAGCAGTTTCGTATTGGGACAGGGGGTCTACGAGCAGTACTTC. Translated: CASSFVLGQGVYEQYF.